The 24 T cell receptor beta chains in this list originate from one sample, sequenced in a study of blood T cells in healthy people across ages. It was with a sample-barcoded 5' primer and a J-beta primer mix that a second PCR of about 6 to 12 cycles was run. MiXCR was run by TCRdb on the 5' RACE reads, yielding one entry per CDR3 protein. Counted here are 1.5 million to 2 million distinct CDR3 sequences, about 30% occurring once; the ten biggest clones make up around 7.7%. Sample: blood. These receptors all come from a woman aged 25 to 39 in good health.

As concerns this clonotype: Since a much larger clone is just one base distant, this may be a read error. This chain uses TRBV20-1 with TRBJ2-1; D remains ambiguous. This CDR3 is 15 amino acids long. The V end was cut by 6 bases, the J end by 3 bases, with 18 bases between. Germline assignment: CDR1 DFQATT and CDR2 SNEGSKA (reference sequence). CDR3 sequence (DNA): TGCAGTGCCTTGGACCCATCCGGAAGCTACAATGAGCAGTTCTTC. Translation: CSALDPSGSYNEQFF.

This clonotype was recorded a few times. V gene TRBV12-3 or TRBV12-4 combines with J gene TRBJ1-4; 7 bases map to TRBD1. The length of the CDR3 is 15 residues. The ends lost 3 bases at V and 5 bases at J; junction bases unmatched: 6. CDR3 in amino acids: CASSFNRGPNEKLFF. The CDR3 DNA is TGTGCCAGCAGTTTTAACAGGGGCCCGAATGAAAAACTGTTTTTT.

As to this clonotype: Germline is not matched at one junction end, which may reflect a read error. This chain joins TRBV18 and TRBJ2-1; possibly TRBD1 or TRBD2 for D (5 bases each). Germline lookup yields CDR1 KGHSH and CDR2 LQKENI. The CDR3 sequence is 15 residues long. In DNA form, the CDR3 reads TGTGCCAGCTCACCCCCCCCGGGACGGATCTACGAGCAGGACTTC. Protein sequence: CASSPPPGRIYEQDF.

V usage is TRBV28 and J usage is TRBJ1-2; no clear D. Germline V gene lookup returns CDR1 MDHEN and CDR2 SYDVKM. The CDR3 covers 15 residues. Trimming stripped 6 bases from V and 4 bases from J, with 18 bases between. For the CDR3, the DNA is TGTGCCAGCAGCTCTAACGGACGGCTAGCCTATGGCTACACCTTC. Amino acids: CASSSNGRLAYGYTF.

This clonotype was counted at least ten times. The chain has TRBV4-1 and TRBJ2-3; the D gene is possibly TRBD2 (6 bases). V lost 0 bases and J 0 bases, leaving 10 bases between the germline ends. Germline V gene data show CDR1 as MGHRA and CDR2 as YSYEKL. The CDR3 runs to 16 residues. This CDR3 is CASSQEAGISTDTQYF. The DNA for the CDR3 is TGCGCCAGCAGCCAAGAGGCGGGGATTAGCACAGATACGCAGTATTTT.

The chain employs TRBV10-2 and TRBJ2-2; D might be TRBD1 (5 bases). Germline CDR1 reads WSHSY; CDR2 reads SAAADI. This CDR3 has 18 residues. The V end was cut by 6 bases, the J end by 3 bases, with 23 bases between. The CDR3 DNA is TGCGCCAGCAGGATTCGGCGAGCAGGGCAGTCGGACACCGGGGAGCTGTTTTTT. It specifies CASRIRRAGQSDTGELFF.

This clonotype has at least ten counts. CDR3 nucleotide sequence: TGTGCCAGCAGCTTTGCAGGACAGGGGAACTACGAGCAGTACTTC. This encodes CASSFAGQGNYEQYF. V and J are TRBV7-9 and TRBJ2-7, with 9 positions matching TRBD1. The CDR3 consists of 15 residues. V was clipped by 3 bases and J by 3 bases; unmatched bases: 6. CDR1 SEHNR and CDR2 FQNEAQ come from the germline V gene (reference sequence).

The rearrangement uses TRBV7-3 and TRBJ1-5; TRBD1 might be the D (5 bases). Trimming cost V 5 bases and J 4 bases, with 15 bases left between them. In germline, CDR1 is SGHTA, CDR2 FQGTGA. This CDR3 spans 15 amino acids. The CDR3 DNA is TGTGCCAGCAGCGCCCGGGACGGTACTAATCAGCCCCAGCATTTT. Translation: CASSARDGTNQPQHF.

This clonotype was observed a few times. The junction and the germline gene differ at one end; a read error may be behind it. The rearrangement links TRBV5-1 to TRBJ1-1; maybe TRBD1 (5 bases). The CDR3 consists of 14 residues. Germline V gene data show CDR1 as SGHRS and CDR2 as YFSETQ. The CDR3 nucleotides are TGCGCCAGCAGCACGAGGGAAGGGGAGGCTGAAACTTTCTTT. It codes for CASSTREGEAETFF.

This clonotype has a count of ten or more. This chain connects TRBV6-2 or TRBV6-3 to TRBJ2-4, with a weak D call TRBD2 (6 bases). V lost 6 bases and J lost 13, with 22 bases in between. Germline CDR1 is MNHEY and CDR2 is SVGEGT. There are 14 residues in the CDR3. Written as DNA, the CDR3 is TGTGCCAGCAGACCCGGGACTCCCGGTGGGGAGCAGTACTTC. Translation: CASRPGTPGGEQYF.

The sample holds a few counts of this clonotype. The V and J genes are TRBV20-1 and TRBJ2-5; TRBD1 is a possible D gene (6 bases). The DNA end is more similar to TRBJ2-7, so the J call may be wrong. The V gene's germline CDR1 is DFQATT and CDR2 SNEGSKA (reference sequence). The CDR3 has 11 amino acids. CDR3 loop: CSAAGQNEQYF. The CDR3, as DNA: TGCAGTGCCGCTGGACAGAACGAGCAGTACTTC.

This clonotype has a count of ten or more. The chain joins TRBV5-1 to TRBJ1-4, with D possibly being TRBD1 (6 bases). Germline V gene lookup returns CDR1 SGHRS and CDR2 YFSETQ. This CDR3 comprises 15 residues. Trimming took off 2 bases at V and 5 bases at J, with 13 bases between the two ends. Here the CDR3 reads CASSLQGRGNEKLFF. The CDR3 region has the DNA TGCGCCAGCAGCTTACAGGGACGGGGAAATGAAAAACTGTTTTTT.

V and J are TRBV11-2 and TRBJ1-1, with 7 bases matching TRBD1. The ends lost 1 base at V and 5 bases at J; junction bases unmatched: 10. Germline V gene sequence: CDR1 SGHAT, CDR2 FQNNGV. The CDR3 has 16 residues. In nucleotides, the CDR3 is TGTGCCAGCAGCTTAGGGCGACAGGGAAGCTGGACTGAAGCTTTCTTT. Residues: CASSLGRQGSWTEAFF. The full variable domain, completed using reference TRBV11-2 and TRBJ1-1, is EAGVAQSPRYKIIEKRQSVAFWCNPISGHATLYWYQQILGQGPKLLIQFQNNGVVDDSQLPKDRFSAERLKGVDSTLKIQPAKLEDSAVYLCASSLGRQGSWTEAFFGQGTRLTVV.

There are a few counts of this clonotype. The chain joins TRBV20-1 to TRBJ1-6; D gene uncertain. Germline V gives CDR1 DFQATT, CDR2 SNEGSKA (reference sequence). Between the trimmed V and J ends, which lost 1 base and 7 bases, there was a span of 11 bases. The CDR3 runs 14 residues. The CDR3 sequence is CSARVPGFNSPLHF. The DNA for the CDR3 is TGCAGTGCTAGAGTACCGGGGTTCAATTCACCCCTCCACTTT.

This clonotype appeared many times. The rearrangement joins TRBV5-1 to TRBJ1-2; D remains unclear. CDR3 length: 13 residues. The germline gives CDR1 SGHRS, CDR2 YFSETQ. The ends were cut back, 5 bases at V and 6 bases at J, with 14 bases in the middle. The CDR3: CASREPWGDGYTF. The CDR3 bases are TGCGCCAGCAGGGAGCCTTGGGGTGATGGCTACACCTTC.

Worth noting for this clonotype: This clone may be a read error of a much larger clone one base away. CDR3 residues: CASSLADPGIGAEQYF. CDR3 in DNA: TGTGCCAGCAGTTTAGCGGATCCGGGAATAGGGGCTGAGCAGTACTTC. The chain combines TRBV12-3 or TRBV12-4 with TRBJ2-1; either TRBD1 or TRBD2 may fit D (5 bases each). The DNA end favors TRBJ2-7, so the J call may be wrong. CDR3 length: 16 amino acids.

CDR3: CSVEGGRRGDTQYF. CDR3 sequence (DNA): TGCAGCGTTGAAGGCGGGAGAAGAGGAGATACGCAGTATTTT. This chain uses TRBV29-1 with TRBJ2-3; 7 bases align to TRBD2. The ends lost 1 base at V and 5 bases at J; junction bases unmatched: 6. The germline CDR1 and CDR2 sequences are SQVTM and ANQGSEA. This CDR3 comprises 14 residues.

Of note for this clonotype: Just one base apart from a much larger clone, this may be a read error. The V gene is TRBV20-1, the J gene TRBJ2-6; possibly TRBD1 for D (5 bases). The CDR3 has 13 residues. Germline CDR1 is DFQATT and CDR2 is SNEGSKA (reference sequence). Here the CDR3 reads CSAQSAGANVRTF. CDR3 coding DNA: TGCAGTGCCCAAAGTGCTGGGGCCAACGTCCGGACTTTC.

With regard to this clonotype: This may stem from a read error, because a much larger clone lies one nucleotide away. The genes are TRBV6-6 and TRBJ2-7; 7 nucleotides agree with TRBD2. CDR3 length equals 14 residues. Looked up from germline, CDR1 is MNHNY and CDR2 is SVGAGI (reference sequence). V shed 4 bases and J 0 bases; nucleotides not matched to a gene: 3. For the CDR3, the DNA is TGTGCCAGCAGTTGGAGCGGGGTCTCCTACGAGCAGTACTTC. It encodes CASSWSGVSYEQYF.

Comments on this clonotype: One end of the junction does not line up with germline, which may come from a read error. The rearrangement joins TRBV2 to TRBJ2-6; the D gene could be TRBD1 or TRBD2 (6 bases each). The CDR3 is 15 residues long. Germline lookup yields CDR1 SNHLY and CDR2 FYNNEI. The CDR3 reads CASSPDSSGANVRTF. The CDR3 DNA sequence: TGTGCCAGCAGCCCGGACAGTTCGGGGGCCAACGTCCGGACTTTC.

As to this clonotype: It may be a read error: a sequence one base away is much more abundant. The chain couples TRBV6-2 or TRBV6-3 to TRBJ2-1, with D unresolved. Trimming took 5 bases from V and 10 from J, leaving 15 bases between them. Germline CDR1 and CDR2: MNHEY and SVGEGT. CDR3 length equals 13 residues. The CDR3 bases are TGTGCCAGCAGTCCCCCCGTCCCCTACGAGCAGTTCTTC. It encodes CASSPPVPYEQFF.

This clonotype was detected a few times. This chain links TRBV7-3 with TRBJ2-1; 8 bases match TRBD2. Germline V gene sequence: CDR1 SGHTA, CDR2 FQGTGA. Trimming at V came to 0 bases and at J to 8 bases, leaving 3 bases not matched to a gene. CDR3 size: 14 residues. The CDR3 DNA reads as TGTGCCAGCAGCTTAACTAGCGGGGTAGATGAGCAGTTCTTC. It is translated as CASSLTSGVDEQFF.

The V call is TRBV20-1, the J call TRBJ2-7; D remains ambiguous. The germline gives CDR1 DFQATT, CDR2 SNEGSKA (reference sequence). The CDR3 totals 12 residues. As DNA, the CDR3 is TGCAGGGCTCTGGGCGGTTCCTACGAGCAGTACTTC. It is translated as CRALGGSYEQYF.

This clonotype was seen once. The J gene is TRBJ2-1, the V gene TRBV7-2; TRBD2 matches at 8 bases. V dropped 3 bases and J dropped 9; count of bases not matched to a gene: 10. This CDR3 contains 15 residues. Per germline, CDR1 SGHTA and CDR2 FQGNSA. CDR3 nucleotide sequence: TGTGCCAGCAGCTTCACCGGGACTAGTGGCACTGAGCAGTTCTTC. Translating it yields CASSFTGTSGTEQFF.